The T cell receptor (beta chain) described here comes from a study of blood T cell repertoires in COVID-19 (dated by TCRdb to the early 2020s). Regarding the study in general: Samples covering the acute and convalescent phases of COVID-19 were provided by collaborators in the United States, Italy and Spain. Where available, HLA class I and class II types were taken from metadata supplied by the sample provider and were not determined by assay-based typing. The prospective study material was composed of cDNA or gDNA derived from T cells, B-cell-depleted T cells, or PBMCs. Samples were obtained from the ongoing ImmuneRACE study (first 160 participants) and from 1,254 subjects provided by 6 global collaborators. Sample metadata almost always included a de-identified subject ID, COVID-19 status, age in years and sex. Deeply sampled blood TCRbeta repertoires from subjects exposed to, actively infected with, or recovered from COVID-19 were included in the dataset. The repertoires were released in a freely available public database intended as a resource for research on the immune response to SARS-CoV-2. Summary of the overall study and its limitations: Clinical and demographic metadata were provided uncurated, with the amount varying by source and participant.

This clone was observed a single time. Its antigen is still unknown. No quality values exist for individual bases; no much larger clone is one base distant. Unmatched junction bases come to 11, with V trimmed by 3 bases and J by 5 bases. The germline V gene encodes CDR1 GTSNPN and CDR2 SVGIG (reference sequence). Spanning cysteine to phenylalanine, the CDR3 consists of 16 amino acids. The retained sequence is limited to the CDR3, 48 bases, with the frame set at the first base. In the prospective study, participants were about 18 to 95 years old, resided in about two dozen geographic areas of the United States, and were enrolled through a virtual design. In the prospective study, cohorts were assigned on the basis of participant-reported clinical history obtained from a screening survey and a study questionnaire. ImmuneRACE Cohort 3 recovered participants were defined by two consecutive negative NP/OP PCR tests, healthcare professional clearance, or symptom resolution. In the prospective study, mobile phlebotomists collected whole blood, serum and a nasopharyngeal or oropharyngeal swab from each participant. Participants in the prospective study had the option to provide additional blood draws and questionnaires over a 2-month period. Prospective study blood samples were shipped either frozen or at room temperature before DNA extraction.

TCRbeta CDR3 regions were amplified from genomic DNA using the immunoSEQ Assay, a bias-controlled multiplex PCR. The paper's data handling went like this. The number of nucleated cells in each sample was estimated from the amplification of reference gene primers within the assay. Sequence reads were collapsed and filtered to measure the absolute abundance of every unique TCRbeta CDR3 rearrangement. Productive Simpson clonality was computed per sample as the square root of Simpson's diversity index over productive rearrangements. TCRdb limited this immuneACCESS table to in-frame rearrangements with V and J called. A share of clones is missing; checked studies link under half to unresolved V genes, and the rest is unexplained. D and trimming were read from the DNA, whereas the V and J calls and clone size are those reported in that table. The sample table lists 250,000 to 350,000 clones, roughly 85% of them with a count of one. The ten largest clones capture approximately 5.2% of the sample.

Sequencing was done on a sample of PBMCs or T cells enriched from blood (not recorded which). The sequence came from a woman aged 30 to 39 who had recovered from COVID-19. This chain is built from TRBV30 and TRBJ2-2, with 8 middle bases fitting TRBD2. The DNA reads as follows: TGTGCCTGGAGCCTCCGCGGTAGCGGGGTAACCGGGGAGCTGTTTTTT. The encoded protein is CAWSLRGSGVTGELFF.